This T cell receptor (beta chain) comes out of a study of glioma-infiltrating T cells. Study-wide findings and caveats: Above-expected tissue-blood divergence occurred in all gliomas, most in low-grade ones. Tissue and blood shared very few CDR3 sequences.

At least ten counts were recorded for this clonotype. Its antigen remains unidentified. The CDR3 has 15 amino acids. CDR1 and CDR2 from the germline V gene are MDHEN and SYDVKM. V lost 6 bases and J lost 7, with 21 bases in between. Amplification of TCR alpha and beta CDR3 regions from RNA used iRepertoire nested multiplex PCR. Input was about 85-400 ng of tissue mRNA or PBMC total RNA. TCRdb reprocessed the multiplex PCR reads via MiXCR and lists one record per CDR3 protein. The data contain 170,000 or so distinct CDR3 sequences, more than 35% of them singletons. The genes are TRBV28 and TRBJ1-2; D may be TRBD1 (6 bases). The sequence was obtained from a human donor with low-grade glioma or glioblastoma, undergoing nonglioma brain surgery, or in good health (not recorded which). Sequenced material: glioma tissue, nonneoplastic brain tissue, or PBMCs (not recorded which). CDR3 in amino acids: CASSYIQGGASGYTF. CDR3 coding DNA: TGTGCCAGCAGCTATATACAGGGTGGTGCCAGTGGCTACACCTTC.